This TCR beta chain was sequenced in a study of cytomegalovirus exposure and HLA in healthy donors. There are 16 residues in the CDR3. V was pared by 2 bases and J by 1 base, with 6 bases of the junction left unmatched. Germline CDR1 and CDR2: SGHDN and FVKESK. Measured with immunoSEQ multiplex PCR; TCRdb has only the in-frame clones, and not every one. The sample yields about 200,000 clones, around 90% seen once. The chain uses TRBV14 and TRBJ2-7; 9 positions match TRBD1. This TCR was recovered from a young woman in good health and CMV-seropositive. Sequencing was done on a sample of PBMCs. The CDR3 region is CASSQNPGQGSYEQYF. The CDR3 DNA reads as TGTGCCAGCAGCCAAAATCCGGGACAGGGTTCCTACGAGCAGTACTTC. Combining the CDR3 with reference TRBV14 and TRBJ2-7 gives the whole variable domain EAGVTQFPSHSVIEKGQTVTLRCDPISGHDNLYWYRRVMGKEIKFLLHFVKESKQDESGMPNNRFLAERTGGTYSTLKVQPAELEDSGVYFCASSQNPGQGSYEQYFGPGTRLTVT.